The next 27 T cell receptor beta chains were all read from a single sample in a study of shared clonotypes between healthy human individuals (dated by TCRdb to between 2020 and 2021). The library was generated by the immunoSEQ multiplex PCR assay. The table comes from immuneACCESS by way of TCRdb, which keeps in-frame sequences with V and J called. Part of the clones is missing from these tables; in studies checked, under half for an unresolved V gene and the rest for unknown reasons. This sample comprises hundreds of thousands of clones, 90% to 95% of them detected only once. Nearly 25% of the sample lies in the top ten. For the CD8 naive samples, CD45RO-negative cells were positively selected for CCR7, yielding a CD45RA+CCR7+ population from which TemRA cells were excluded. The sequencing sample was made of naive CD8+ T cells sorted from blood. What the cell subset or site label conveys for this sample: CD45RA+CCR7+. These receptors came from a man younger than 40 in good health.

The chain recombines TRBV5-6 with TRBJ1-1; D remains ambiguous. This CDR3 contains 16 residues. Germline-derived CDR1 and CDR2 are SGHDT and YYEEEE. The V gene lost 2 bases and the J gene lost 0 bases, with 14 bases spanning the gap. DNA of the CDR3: TGTGCCAGCAGCTTACCCCGGGCCGGTTTGAACACTGAAGCTTTCTTT. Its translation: CASSLPRAGLNTEAFF.

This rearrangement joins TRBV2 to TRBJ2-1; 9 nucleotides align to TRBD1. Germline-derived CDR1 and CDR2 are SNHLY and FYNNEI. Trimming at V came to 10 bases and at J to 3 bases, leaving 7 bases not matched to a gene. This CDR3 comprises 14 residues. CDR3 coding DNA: TGTGCCACCCCGACGGGACAGGGCTACAATGAGCAGTTCTTC. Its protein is CATPTGQGYNEQFF. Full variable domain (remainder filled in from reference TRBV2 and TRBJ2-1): EPEVTQTPSHQVTQMGQEVILRCVPISNHLYFYWYRQILGQKVEFLVSFYNNEISEKSEIFDDQFSVERPDGSNFTLKIRSTKLEDSAMYFCATPTGQGYNEQFFGPGTRLTVL.

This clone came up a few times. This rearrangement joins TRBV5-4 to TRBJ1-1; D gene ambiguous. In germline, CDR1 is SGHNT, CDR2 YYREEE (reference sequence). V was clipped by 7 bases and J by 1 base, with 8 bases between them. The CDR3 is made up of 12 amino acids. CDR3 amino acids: CASVGPNTEAFF. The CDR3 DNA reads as TGTGCCAGCGTGGGTCCGAACACTGAAGCTTTCTTT. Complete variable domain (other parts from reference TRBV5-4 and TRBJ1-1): ETGVTQSPTHLIKTRGQQVTLRCSSQSGHNTVSWYQQALGQGPQFIFQYYREEENGRGNFPPRFSGLQFPNYSSELNVNALELDDSALYLCASVGPNTEAFFGQGTRLTVV.

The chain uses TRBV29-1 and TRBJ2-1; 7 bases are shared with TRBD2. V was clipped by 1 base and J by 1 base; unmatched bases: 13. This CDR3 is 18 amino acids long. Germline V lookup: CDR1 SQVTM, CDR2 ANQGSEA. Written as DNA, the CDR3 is TGCAGCGTTGAAGGTGGGCTAGCGGAGACCAGATCCTACAATGAGCAGTTCTTC. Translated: CSVEGGLAETRSYNEQFF.

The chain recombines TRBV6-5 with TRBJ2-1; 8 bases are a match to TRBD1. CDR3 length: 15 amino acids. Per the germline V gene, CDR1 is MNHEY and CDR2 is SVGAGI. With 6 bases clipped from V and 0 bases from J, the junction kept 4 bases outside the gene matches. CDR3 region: CASSRGPSSYNEQFF. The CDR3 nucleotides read TGTGCCAGCAGCAGGGGGCCGAGCTCCTACAATGAGCAGTTCTTC.

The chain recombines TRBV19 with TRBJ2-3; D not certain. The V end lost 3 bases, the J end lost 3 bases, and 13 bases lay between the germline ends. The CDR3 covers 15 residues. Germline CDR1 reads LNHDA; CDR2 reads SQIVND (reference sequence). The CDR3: CASSIIMSETDTQYF. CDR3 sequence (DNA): TGTGCCAGTAGTATCATAATGTCAGAGACAGATACGCAGTATTTT.

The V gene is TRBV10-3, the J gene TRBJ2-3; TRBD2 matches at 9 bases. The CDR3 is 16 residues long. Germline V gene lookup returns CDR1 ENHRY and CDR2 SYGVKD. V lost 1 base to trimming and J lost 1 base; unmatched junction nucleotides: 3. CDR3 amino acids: CAISELAGVGTDTQYF. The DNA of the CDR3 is TGTGCCATCAGTGAGTTAGCGGGAGTAGGCACAGATACGCAGTATTTT.

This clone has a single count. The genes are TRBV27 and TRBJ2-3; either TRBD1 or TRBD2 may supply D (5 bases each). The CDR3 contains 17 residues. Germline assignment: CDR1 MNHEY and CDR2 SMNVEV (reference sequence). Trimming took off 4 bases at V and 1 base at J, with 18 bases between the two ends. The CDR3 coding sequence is TGTGCCAGCAGTTGGGACGGGAACCTTAGGGGCACAGATACGCAGTATTTT. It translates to CASSWDGNLRGTDTQYF.

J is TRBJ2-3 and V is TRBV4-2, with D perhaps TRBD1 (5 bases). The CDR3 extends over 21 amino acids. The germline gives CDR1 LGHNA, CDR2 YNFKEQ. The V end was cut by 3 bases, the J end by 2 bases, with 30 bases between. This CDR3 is CASSHSTVLTSKGAPTDTQYF. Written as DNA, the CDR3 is TGTGCCAGCAGCCACTCGACAGTGTTGACCTCGAAAGGGGCTCCCACAGATACGCAGTATTTT.

DNA for the CDR3: TGTGCCTGGTCAGGCAGCACTGAAGCTTTCTTT. It translates to CAWSGSTEAFF. The chain recombines TRBV30 with TRBJ1-1; the D is unclear. Germline V lookup: CDR1 GTSNPN, CDR2 SVGIG (reference sequence). Trimming removed 5 bases at V and 4 bases at J, with 8 bases between. The CDR3 loop spans 11 amino acids.

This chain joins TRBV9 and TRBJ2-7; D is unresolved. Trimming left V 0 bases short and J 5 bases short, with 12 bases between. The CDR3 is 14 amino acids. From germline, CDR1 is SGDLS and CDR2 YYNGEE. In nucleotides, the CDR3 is TGTGCCAGCAGCGTAGAGGAAAAAAGGGACGAGCAGTACTTC. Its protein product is CASSVEEKRDEQYF. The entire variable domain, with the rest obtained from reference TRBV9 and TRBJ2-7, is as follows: DSGVTQTPKHLITATGQRVTLRCSPRSGDLSVYWYQQSLDQGLQFLIQYYNGEERAKGNILERFSAQQFPDLHSELNLSSLELGDSALYFCASSVEEKRDEQYFGPGTRLTVT.

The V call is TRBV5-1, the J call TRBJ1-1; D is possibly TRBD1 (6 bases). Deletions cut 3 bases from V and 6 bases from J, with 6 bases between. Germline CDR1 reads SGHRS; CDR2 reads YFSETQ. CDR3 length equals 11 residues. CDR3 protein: CASSSGAEAFF. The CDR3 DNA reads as TGCGCCAGCAGCTCAGGGGCTGAAGCTTTCTTT. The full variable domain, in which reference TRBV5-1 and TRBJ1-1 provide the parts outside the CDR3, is KAGVTQTPRYLIKTRGQQVTLSCSPISGHRSVSWYQQTPGQGLQFLFEYFSETQRNKGNFPGRFSGRQFSNSRSEMNVSTLELGDSALYLCASSSGAEAFFGQGTRLTVV.

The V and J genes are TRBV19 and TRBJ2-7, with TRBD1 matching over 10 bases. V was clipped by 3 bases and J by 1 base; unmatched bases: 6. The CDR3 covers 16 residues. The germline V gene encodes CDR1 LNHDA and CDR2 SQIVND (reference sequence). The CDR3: CASSMGQGSLSYEQYF. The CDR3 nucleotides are TGTGCCAGTAGTATGGGACAGGGGTCCCTATCCTACGAGCAGTACTTC.

The CDR3 coding sequence is TGTGCCAGCAGCCTCGAGGGATTCTTGGACAATGAGCAGTTCTTC. As protein: CASSLEGFLDNEQFF. The chain carries TRBV11-2 and TRBJ2-1; TRBD2 is a possible D gene (5 bases). V was cut by 5 bases and J by 5 bases, with 16 bases left in between. The CDR3 totals 15 residues. Germline-derived CDR1 and CDR2 are SGHAT and FQNNGV.

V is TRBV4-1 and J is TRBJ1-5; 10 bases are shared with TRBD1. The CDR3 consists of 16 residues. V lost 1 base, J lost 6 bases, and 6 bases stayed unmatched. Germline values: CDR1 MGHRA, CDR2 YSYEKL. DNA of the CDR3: TGCGCCAGCAGCCAAGTATGGACAGGGGGGGGTCAGCCCCAGCATTTT. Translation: CASSQVWTGGGQPQHF.

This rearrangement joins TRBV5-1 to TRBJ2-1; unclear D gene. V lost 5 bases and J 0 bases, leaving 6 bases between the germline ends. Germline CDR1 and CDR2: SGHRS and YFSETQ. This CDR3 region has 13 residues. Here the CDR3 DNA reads TGCGCCAGCAGACAGACCTCCTACAATGAGCAGTTCTTC. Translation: CASRQTSYNEQFF.

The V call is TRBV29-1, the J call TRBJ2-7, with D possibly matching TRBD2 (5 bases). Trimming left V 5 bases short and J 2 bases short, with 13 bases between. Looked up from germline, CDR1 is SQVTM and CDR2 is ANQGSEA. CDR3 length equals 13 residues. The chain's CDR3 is CSVTGVKAYEQYF. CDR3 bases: TGCAGCGTTACCGGGGTTAAGGCCTACGAGCAGTACTTC.

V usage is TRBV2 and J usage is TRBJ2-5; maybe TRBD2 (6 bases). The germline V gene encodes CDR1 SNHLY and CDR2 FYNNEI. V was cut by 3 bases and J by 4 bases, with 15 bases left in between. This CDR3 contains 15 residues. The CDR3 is CASSDRGGVRETQYF. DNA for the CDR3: TGTGCCAGCAGTGACCGTGGAGGGGTACGAGAGACCCAGTACTTC.

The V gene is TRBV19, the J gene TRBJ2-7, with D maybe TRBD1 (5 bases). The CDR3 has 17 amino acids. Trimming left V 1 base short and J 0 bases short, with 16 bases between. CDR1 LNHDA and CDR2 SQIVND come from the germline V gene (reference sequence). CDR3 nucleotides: TGTGCCAGTAGTATAGCCCTAGGGGTGGCGAGCTCCTACGAGCAGTACTTC. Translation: CASSIALGVASSYEQYF.

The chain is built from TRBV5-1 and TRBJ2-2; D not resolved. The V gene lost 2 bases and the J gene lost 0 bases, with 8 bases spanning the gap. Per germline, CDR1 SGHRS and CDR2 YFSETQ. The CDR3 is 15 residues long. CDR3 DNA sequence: TGCGCCAGCAGCTTCAGGACCCCGAACACCGGGGAGCTGTTTTTT. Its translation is CASSFRTPNTGELFF.

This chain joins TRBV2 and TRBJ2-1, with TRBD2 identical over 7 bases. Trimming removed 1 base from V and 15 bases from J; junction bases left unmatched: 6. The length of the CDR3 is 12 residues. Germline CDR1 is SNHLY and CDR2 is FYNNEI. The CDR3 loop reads CASSEGGEGTFF. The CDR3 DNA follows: TGTGCCAGCAGTGAAGGGGGGGAGGGTACGTTCTTC. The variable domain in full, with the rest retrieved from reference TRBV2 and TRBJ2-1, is EPEVTQTPSHQVTQMGQEVILRCVPISNHLYFYWYRQILGQKVEFLVSFYNNEISEKSEIFDDQFSVERPDGSNFTLKIRSTKLEDSAMYFCASSEGGEGTFFGPGTRLTVL.

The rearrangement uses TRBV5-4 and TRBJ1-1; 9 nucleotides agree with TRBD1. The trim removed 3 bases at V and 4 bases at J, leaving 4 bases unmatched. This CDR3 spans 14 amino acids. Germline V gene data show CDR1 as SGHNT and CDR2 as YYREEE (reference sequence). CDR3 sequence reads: CASSWGDRVTEAFF. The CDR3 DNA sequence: TGTGCCAGCAGCTGGGGGGACAGGGTCACTGAAGCTTTCTTT.

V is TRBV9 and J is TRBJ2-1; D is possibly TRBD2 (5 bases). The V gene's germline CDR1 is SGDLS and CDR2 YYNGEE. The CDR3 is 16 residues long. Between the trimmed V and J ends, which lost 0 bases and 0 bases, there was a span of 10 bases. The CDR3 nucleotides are TGTGCCAGCAGCGTAGAGGCGGAGGTCTCCTACAATGAGCAGTTCTTC. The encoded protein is CASSVEAEVSYNEQFF. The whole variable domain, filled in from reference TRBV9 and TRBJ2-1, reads DSGVTQTPKHLITATGQRVTLRCSPRSGDLSVYWYQQSLDQGLQFLIQYYNGEERAKGNILERFSAQQFPDLHSELNLSSLELGDSALYFCASSVEAEVSYNEQFFGPGTRLTVL.

Here the CDR3 DNA reads TGCGCCAGCAGCACCTCGACAGGGATCCAAGAGACCCAGTACTTC. Protein sequence: CASSTSTGIQETQYF. The chain carries TRBV5-1 and TRBJ2-5; 7 bases align to TRBD1. With 4 bases clipped from V and 1 base from J, the junction kept 7 bases outside the gene matches. In germline, CDR1 is SGHRS, CDR2 YFSETQ. CDR3 length equals 15 residues.

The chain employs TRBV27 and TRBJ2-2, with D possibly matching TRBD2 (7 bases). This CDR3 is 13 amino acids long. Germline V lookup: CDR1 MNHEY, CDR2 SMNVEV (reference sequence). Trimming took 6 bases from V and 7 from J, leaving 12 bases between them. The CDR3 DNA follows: TGTGCCAGCAGCCGGGGGGCTATCGGGGAGCTGTTTTTT. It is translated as CASSRGAIGELFF.

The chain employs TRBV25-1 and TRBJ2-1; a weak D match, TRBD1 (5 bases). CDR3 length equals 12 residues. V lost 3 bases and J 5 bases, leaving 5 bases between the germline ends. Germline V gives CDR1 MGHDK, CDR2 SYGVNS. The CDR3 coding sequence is TGTGCCAGCAGTGAGGGGCACAATGAGCAGTTCTTC. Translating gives CASSEGHNEQFF.

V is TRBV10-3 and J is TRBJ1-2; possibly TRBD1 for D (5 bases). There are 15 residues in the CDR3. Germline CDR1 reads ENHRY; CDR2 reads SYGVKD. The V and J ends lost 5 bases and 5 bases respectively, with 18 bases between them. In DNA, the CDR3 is TGTGCCATCAGTAATCTTGGGGCCGGGGCGTATGGCTACACCTTC. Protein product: CAISNLGAGAYGYTF.